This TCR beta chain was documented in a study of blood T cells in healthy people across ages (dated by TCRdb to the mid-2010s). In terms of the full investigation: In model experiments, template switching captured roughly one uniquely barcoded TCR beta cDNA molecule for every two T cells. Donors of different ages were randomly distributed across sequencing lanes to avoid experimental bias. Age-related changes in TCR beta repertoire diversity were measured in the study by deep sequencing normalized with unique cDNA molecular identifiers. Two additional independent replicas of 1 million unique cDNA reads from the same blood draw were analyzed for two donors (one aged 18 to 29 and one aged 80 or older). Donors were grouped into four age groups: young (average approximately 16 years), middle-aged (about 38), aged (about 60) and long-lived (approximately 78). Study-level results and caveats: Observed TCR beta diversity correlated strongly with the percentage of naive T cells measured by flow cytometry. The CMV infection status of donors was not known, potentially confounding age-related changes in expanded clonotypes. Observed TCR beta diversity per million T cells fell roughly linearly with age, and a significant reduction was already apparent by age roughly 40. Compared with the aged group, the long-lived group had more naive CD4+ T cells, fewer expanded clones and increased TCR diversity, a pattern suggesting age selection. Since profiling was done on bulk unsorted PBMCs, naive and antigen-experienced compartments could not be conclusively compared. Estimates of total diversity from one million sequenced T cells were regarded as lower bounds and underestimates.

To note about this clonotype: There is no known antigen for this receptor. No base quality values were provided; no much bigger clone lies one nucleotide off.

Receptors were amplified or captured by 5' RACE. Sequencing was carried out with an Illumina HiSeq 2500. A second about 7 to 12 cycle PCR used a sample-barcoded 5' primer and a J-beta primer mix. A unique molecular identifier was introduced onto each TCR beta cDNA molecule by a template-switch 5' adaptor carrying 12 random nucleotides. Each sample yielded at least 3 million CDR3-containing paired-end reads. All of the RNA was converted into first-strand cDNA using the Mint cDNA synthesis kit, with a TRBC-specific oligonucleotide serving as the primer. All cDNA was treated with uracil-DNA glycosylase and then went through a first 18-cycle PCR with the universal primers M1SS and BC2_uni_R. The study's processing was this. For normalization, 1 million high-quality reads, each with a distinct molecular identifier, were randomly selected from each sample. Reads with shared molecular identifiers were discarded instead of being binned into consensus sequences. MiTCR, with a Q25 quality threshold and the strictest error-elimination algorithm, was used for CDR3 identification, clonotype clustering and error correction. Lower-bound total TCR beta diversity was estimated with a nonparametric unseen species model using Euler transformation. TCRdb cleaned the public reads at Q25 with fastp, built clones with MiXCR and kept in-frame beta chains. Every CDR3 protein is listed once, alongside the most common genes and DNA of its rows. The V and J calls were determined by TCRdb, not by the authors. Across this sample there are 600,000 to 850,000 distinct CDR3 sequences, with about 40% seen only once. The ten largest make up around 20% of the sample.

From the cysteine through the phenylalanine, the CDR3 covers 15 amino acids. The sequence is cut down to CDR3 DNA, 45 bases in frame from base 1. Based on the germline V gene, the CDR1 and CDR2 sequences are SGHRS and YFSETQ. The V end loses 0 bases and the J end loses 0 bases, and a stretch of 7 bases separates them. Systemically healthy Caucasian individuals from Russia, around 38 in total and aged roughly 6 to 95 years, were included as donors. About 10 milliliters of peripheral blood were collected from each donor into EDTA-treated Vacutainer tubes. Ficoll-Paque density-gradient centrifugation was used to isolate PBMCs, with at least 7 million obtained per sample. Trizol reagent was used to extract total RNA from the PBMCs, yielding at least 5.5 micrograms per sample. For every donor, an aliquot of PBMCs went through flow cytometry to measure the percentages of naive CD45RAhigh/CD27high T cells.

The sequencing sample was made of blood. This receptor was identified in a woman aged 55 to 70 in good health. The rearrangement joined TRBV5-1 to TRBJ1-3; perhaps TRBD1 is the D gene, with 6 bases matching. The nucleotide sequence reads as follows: TGCGCCAGCAGCTTGGACAGGGCCTCTGGAAACACCATATATTTT. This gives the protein CASSLDRASGNTIYF.